The following is a T cell receptor (beta chain) sequence with its context. As originally analysed: Amplified reference gene primers provided the basis for estimating nucleated cell counts. Measured with immunoSEQ multiplex PCR; TCRdb has only the in-frame clones, and not every one. V, J and clone size reflect that table, while D and trimming were determined from the DNA. The profile shows around 260,000 clones, approximately 86% of them singletons. These data are taken from a study of blood T cell repertoires in COVID-19. Study details: From the United States, Italy and Spain came samples of acute and convalescent COVID-19. The cDNA or gDNA used as material had been derived from T cells, B-cell-depleted T cells, or PBMCs.

This CDR3 spans 12 amino acids. Trimming left V 0 bases short and J 5 bases short, with 3 bases between. Per germline, CDR1 SGHAT and CDR2 FQNNGV. The sequenced sample was peripheral blood. V usage is TRBV11-2 and J usage is TRBJ2-3, with unresolved D. This clonotype was obtained from a man aged 25-40 years with active or convalescent COVID-19. The CDR3 DNA reads TGTGCCAGCAGCTTAGATCGAGATACGCAGTATTTT. Its protein is CASSLDRDTQYF. The full variable domain, its missing parts supplied by reference TRBV11-2 and TRBJ2-3, is EAGVAQSPRYKIIEKRQSVAFWCNPISGHATLYWYQQILGQGPKLLIQFQNNGVVDDSQLPKDRFSAERLKGVDSTLKIQPAKLEDSAVYLCASSLDRDTQYFGPGTRLTVL.